Listed below are T cell receptor beta chains from one sample, sequenced in a study of blood T cell repertoires in COVID-19. Clones were read by immunoSEQ multiplex PCR, and TCRdb kept only the in-frame ones, dropping some. The repertoire holds over 90,000 clones, with about nine tenths as singletons. Specimen: peripheral blood. All receptors come from a man in his forties or fifties with acute or convalescent COVID-19. Both conserved end residues are part of each CDR3. D genes are given only for firm matches. Not all rows give a size; the values are once, few, many and, for expanded clones, a class.

D gene: TRBD2
clone size: -
V gene: TRBV5-1
J gene: TRBJ2-5
CDR3 length: 14
CDR3 protein: CASSRAGDRETQYF
CDR3 DNA: TGCGCCAGCAGCAGAGCGGGAGATCGAGAGACCCAGTACTTC

D gene: -
clone size: -
V gene: TRBV7-2
J gene: TRBJ2-3
CDR3 length: 14
CDR3 protein: CASSLGASTDTQYF
CDR3 DNA: TGTGCCAGCAGCTTAGGCGCTAGCACAGATACGCAGTATTTT

D gene: -
clone size: few
V gene: TRBV10-2
J gene: TRBJ1-1
CDR3 length: 13
CDR3 protein: CATRGALNTEAFF
CDR3 DNA: TGCGCCACCCGGGGGGCCCTGAACACTGAAGCTTTCTTT

D gene: -
clone size: -
V gene: TRBV19
J gene: TRBJ1-5
CDR3 length: 16
CDR3 protein: CASSPLGGYSNQPQHF
CDR3 DNA: TGTGCCAGTAGTCCCCTGGGGGGGTATAGCAATCAGCCCCAGCATTTT

D gene: TRBD1
clone size: -
V gene: TRBV6-5
J gene: TRBJ2-5
CDR3 length: 15
CDR3 protein: CASRNTGGRRETQYF
CDR3 DNA: TGTGCCAGCAGAAATACAGGGGGCCGGCGGGAGACCCAGTACTTC

D gene: TRBD1
clone size: -
V gene: TRBV9
J gene: TRBJ2-6
CDR3 length: 17
CDR3 protein: CASSSRDRSSGANVLTF
CDR3 DNA: TGTGCCAGCAGCAGCCGGGACAGAAGCTCTGGGGCCAACGTCCTGACTTTC

D gene: TRBD2
clone size: -
V gene: TRBV5-4
J gene: TRBJ2-1
CDR3 length: 15
CDR3 protein: CASSLTSGREDEQFF
CDR3 DNA: TGTGCCAGCAGCCTCACTAGCGGGAGGGAGGATGAGCAGTTCTTC

D gene: TRBD1
clone size: once
V gene: TRBV5-4
J gene: TRBJ2-4
CDR3 length: 15
CDR3 protein: CASSSQGPQGNIQYF
CDR3 DNA: TGTGCCAGCAGCTCACAGGGGCCACAGGGGAACATTCAGTACTTC

D gene: -
clone size: -
V gene: TRBV20-1
J gene: TRBJ2-7
CDR3 length: 13
CDR3 protein: CSASTQATYEQYF
CDR3 DNA: TGCAGTGCTAGTACTCAGGCCACCTACGAGCAGTACTTC

D gene: -
clone size: -
V gene: TRBV4-1
J gene: TRBJ1-1
CDR3 length: 15
CDR3 protein: CASSQEASRDTEAFF
CDR3 DNA: TGCGCCAGCAGCCAAGAGGCATCCAGGGACACTGAAGCTTTCTTT

D gene: -
clone size: -
V gene: TRBV5-1
J gene: TRBJ2-5
CDR3 length: 12
CDR3 protein: CASSTNRETQYF
CDR3 DNA: TGCGCCAGCAGCACCAACCGGGAGACCCAGTACTTC

D gene: -
clone size: -
V gene: TRBV5-6
J gene: TRBJ1-4
CDR3 length: 12
CDR3 protein: CASSLLNEKLFF
CDR3 DNA: TGTGCCAGCAGCCTCCTTAATGAAAAACTGTTTTTT

D gene: -
clone size: -
V gene: TRBV30
J gene: TRBJ1-1
CDR3 length: 12
CDR3 protein: CAWKVEGTEAFF
CDR3 DNA: TGTGCCTGGAAAGTCGAGGGCACTGAAGCTTTCTTT

D gene: -
clone size: -
V gene: TRBV30
J gene: TRBJ2-5
CDR3 length: 13
CDR3 protein: CAWTKNGGETQYF
CDR3 DNA: TGTGCCTGGACCAAAAACGGTGGAGAGACCCAGTACTTC

D gene: -
clone size: -
V gene: TRBV6-1
J gene: TRBJ2-7
CDR3 length: 15
CDR3 protein: CASSEAARAPYEQYF
CDR3 DNA: TGTGCCAGCAGTGAAGCAGCCAGGGCTCCCTACGAGCAGTACTTC

D gene: -
clone size: -
V gene: TRBV6-2/TRBV6-3
J gene: TRBJ2-7
CDR3 length: 17
CDR3 protein: CASSYSVSGGVGYEQYF
CDR3 DNA: TGTGCCAGCAGTTACTCGGTTAGTGGCGGGGTGGGGTACGAGCAGTACTTC

D gene: TRBD1
clone size: few
V gene: TRBV5-4
J gene: TRBJ1-2
CDR3 length: 14
CDR3 protein: CASSLETGWYGYTF
CDR3 DNA: TGTGCCAGCAGCTTAGAGACAGGGTGGTATGGCTACACCTTC

D gene: -
clone size: -
V gene: TRBV27
J gene: TRBJ1-2
CDR3 length: 14
CDR3 protein: CASRDLGDPYGYTF
CDR3 DNA: TGTGCCAGCAGGGATCTCGGGGATCCCTATGGCTACACCTTC

D gene: -
clone size: -
V gene: TRBV19
J gene: TRBJ2-7
CDR3 length: 15
CDR3 protein: CASSSPSGVPYEQYF
CDR3 DNA: TGTGCCAGTAGTAGCCCCTCGGGGGTTCCCTACGAGCAGTACTTC

D gene: TRBD1
clone size: few
V gene: TRBV30
J gene: TRBJ1-4
CDR3 length: 13
CDR3 protein: CAWSNTLGTGVFF
CDR3 DNA: TGTGCCTGGAGTAATACGCTCGGGACAGGGGTTTTTTTT

D gene: -
clone size: -
V gene: TRBV5-1
J gene: TRBJ2-7
CDR3 length: 14
CDR3 protein: CASSLEGVGYEQYF
CDR3 DNA: TGCGCCAGCAGCTTGGAAGGGGTAGGTTACGAGCAGTACTTC

D gene: -
clone size: -
V gene: TRBV4-3
J gene: TRBJ2-5
CDR3 length: 15
CDR3 protein: CASSQDLDGQETQYF
CDR3 DNA: TGCGCCAGCAGCCAAGATCTCGACGGGCAAGAGACCCAGTACTTC

D gene: TRBD2
clone size: once
V gene: TRBV5-1
J gene: TRBJ2-1
CDR3 length: 15
CDR3 protein: CASTSGTSVTNEQFF
CDR3 DNA: TGCGCCAGCACGTCCGGGACTAGCGTGACCAATGAGCAGTTCTTC

D gene: -
clone size: -
V gene: TRBV27
J gene: TRBJ2-1
CDR3 length: 15
CDR3 protein: CASRQGSGSYNEQFF
CDR3 DNA: TGTGCCAGCAGGCAGGGAAGTGGGTCCTACAATGAGCAGTTCTTC

D gene: TRBD2
clone size: -
V gene: TRBV9
J gene: TRBJ2-2
CDR3 length: 17
CDR3 protein: CASSVDGSGRITGELFF
CDR3 DNA: TGTGCCAGCAGCGTAGACGGGAGCGGGAGGATCACCGGGGAGCTGTTTTTT

D gene: TRBD1
clone size: -
V gene: TRBV7-7
J gene: TRBJ2-3
CDR3 length: 15
CDR3 protein: CASSRQGASTDTQYF
CDR3 DNA: TGTGCCAGCAGCCGACAGGGGGCTAGCACAGATACGCAGTATTTT

D gene: TRBD1
clone size: -
V gene: TRBV5-1
J gene: TRBJ1-2
CDR3 length: 14
CDR3 protein: CASSLQGAEYGYTF
CDR3 DNA: TGCGCCAGCAGCTTACAGGGGGCTGAATATGGCTACACCTTC

D gene: -
clone size: few
V gene: TRBV18
J gene: TRBJ1-1
CDR3 length: 15
CDR3 protein: CASSPPLTGNTEAFF
CDR3 DNA: TGTGCCAGCTCACCACCTCTAACAGGGAACACTGAAGCTTTCTTT

D gene: TRBD1
clone size: -
V gene: TRBV19
J gene: TRBJ1-2
CDR3 length: 14
CDR3 protein: CASSIIGGGYGYTF
CDR3 DNA: TGTGCCAGTAGTATAATAGGGGGCGGCTATGGCTACACCTTC

D gene: -
clone size: -
V gene: TRBV4-1
J gene: TRBJ2-5
CDR3 length: 14
CDR3 protein: CASSQKGVSETQYF
CDR3 DNA: TGCGCCAGCAGCCAGAAGGGGGTTTCAGAGACCCAGTACTTC

D gene: TRBD2
clone size: -
V gene: TRBV27
J gene: TRBJ2-7
CDR3 length: 18
CDR3 protein: CASSLSPVGVAGGNEQYF
CDR3 DNA: TGTGCCAGCAGTTTATCTCCAGTCGGGGTAGCGGGAGGTAACGAGCAGTACTTC

D gene: TRBD1
clone size: -
V gene: TRBV29-1
J gene: TRBJ1-2
CDR3 length: 15
CDR3 protein: CSVAPPRQGGDGYTF
CDR3 DNA: TGCAGCGTTGCCCCCCCCCGACAGGGGGGGGATGGCTACACCTTC

D gene: TRBD2
clone size: -
V gene: TRBV6-6
J gene: TRBJ2-4
CDR3 length: 17
CDR3 protein: CASSPLTSGLAKNIQYF
CDR3 DNA: TGTGCCAGCAGTCCCTTGACTAGCGGATTAGCCAAAAACATTCAGTACTTC

D gene: TRBD2
clone size: -
V gene: TRBV11-3
J gene: TRBJ2-1
CDR3 length: 15
CDR3 protein: CASRKLAGAYNEQFF
CDR3 DNA: TGTGCCAGCAGAAAACTAGCGGGCGCCTACAATGAGCAGTTCTTC

D gene: TRBD2
clone size: -
V gene: TRBV7-2
J gene: TRBJ2-1
CDR3 length: 17
CDR3 protein: CASSLDRTSGRAREQFF
CDR3 DNA: TGTGCCAGCAGCTTAGACAGGACTAGCGGGAGAGCCAGGGAGCAGTTCTTC

D gene: TRBD1
clone size: -
V gene: TRBV12-5
J gene: TRBJ2-2
CDR3 length: 14
CDR3 protein: CASNGQGTTGELFF
CDR3 DNA: TGTGCTAGCAATGGACAGGGAACGACCGGGGAGCTGTTTTTT

D gene: TRBD1
clone size: once
V gene: TRBV30
J gene: TRBJ1-2
CDR3 length: 15
CDR3 protein: CAWTLPQGANYGYTF
CDR3 DNA: TGTGCCTGGACCTTACCCCAGGGGGCTAACTATGGCTACACCTTC

D gene: -
clone size: -
V gene: TRBV19
J gene: TRBJ2-7
CDR3 length: 13
CDR3 protein: CASSTRDGDEQYF
CDR3 DNA: TGTGCCAGTAGTACCCGAGACGGAGACGAGCAGTACTTC

D gene: TRBD2
clone size: -
V gene: TRBV6-5
J gene: TRBJ2-7
CDR3 length: 15
CDR3 protein: CASRFSGRGAYEQYF
CDR3 DNA: TGTGCCAGCAGGTTTAGCGGGAGAGGGGCCTACGAGCAGTACTTC

D gene: -
clone size: -
V gene: TRBV10-2
J gene: TRBJ1-5
CDR3 length: 15
CDR3 protein: CASSWASESNQPQHF
CDR3 DNA: TGCGCCAGCAGTTGGGCCAGTGAAAGCAATCAGCCCCAGCATTTT

D gene: -
clone size: once
V gene: TRBV19
J gene: TRBJ1-2
CDR3 length: 13
CDR3 protein: CASSRGENYGYTF
CDR3 DNA: TGTGCCAGTAGTCGGGGAGAGAACTATGGCTACACCTTC

D gene: TRBD2
clone size: -
V gene: TRBV7-9
J gene: TRBJ2-7
CDR3 length: 14
CDR3 protein: CASSPGLPSYEQYF
CDR3 DNA: TGTGCCAGCAGCCCGGGACTACCTTCCTACGAGCAGTACTTC

D gene: TRBD1
clone size: -
V gene: TRBV29-1
J gene: TRBJ1-2
CDR3 length: 14
CDR3 protein: CSVVGTGGNYGYTF
CDR3 DNA: TGCAGCGTTGTCGGGACAGGGGGAAACTATGGCTACACCTTC

D gene: -
clone size: -
V gene: TRBV5-5
J gene: TRBJ1-1
CDR3 length: 17
CDR3 protein: CASSLLARAERNTEAFF
CDR3 DNA: TGTGCCAGCAGCTTGCTGGCCAGGGCAGAGAGGAACACTGAAGCTTTCTTT

D gene: -
clone size: -
V gene: TRBV6-5
J gene: TRBJ1-6
CDR3 length: 15
CDR3 protein: CASRQSQGLNSPLHF
CDR3 DNA: TGTGCCAGCCGGCAGTCGCAGGGACTTAATTCACCCCTCCACTTT

D gene: TRBD1
clone size: -
V gene: TRBV5-1
J gene: TRBJ2-3
CDR3 length: 15
CDR3 protein: CASSTRTGPTDTQYF
CDR3 DNA: TGCGCCAGCAGCACCCGGACAGGACCGACAGATACGCAGTATTTT

D gene: TRBD2
clone size: -
V gene: TRBV7-9
J gene: TRBJ2-7
CDR3 length: 15
CDR3 protein: CASSPGTSGSYEQYF
CDR3 DNA: TGTGCCAGCAGCCCGGGGACTAGCGGTTCCTACGAGCAGTACTTC

D gene: -
clone size: -
V gene: TRBV6-6
J gene: TRBJ2-3
CDR3 length: 18
CDR3 protein: CASSPTIPGLPSTDTQYF
CDR3 DNA: TGTGCCAGCAGTCCCACGATCCCGGGACTCCCCAGCACAGATACGCAGTATTTT

D gene: -
clone size: once
V gene: TRBV5-5
J gene: TRBJ2-7
CDR3 length: 14
CDR3 protein: CASSLVLSGYEQYF
CDR3 DNA: TGTGCCAGCAGCTTGGTACTCTCGGGATACGAGCAGTACTTC

D gene: -
clone size: -
V gene: TRBV7-6
J gene: TRBJ2-2
CDR3 length: 12
CDR3 protein: CASSLINGELFF
CDR3 DNA: TGTGCCAGCAGCTTAATTAACGGGGAGCTGTTTTTT

D gene: -
clone size: -
V gene: TRBV5-1
J gene: TRBJ2-2
CDR3 length: 15
CDR3 protein: CASSREIPTVGELFF
CDR3 DNA: TGCGCCAGCAGCCGGGAAATCCCCACCGTCGGGGAGCTGTTTTTT